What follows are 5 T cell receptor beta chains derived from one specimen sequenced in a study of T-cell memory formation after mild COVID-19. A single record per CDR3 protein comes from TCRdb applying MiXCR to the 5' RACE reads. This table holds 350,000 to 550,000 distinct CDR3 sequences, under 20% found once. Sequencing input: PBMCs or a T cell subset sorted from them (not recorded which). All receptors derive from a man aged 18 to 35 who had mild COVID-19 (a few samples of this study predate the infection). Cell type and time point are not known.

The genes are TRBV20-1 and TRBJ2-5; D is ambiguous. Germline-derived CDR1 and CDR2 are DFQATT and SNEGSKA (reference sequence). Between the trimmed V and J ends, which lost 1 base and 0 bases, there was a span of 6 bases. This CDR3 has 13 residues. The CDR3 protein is CSARVRNQETQYF. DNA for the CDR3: TGCAGTGCTAGAGTACGGAACCAAGAGACCCAGTACTTC.

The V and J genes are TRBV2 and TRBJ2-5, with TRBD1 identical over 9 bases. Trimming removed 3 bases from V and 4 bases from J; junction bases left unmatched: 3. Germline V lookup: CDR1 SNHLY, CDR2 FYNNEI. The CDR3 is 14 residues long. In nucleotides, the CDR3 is TGTGCCAGCAGTGACCGGACAGGGGTAGAGACCCAGTACTTC. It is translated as CASSDRTGVETQYF.

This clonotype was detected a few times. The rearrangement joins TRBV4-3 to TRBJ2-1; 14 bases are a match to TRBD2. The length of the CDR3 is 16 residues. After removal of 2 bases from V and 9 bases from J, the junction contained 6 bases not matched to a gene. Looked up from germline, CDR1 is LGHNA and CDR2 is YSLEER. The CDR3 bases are TGCGCCAGCAGCCAAAGCCCTGGACTAGCGGGGGGTGAGCAGTTCTTC. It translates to CASSQSPGLAGGEQFF.

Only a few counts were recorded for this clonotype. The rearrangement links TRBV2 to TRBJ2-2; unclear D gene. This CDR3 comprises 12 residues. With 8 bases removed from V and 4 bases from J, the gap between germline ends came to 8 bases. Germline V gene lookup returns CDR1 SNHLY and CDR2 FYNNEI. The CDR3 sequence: CASLGSTGELFF. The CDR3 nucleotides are TGTGCCAGCCTAGGCTCCACCGGGGAGCTGTTTTTT.

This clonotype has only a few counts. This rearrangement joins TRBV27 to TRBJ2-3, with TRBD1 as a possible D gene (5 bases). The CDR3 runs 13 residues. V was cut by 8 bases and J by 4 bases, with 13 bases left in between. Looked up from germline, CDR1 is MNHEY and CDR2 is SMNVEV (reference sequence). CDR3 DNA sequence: TGTGCCAGCTTTCCAGGGAACGCAGATACGCAGTATTTT. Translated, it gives CASFPGNADTQYF.